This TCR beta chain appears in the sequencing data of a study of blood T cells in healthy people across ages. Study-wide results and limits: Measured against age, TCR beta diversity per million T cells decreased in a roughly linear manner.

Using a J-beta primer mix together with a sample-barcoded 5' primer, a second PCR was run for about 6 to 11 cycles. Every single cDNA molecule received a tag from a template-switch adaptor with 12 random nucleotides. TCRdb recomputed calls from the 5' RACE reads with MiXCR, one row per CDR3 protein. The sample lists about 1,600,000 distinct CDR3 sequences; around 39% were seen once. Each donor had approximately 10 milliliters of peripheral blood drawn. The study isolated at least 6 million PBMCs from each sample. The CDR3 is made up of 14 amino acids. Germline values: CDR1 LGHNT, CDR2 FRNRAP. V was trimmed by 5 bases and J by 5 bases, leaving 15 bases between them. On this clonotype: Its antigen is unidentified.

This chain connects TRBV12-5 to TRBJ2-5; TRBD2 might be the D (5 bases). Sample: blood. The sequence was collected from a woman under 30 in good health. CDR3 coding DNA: TGTGCTAGTGGTCGCCCGGGATTCAGGGAGACCCAGTACTTC. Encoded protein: CASGRPGFRETQYF.